Listed below are T cell receptor beta chains from one sample, sequenced in a study of T cell repertoires in cytomegalovirus infection. One entry per CDR3 protein, called by TCRdb with MiXCR from the reads. The sample has a few hundred thousand distinct CDR3 sequences, about 15% seen once; the top ten hold around 43%. Sequencing was carried out using CD8+ T cells from PBMCs. Receptors were obtained from a human donor in good health (CMV status not recorded). Some clones in this sample may be carry-over from other donors' samples. The CDR3 runs from the conserved cysteine through the conserved F or W. Each record gives: J gene, clone size, D gene, V gene, CDR3 protein, CDR3 DNA. The D gene is left open where the match is weak. Only some rows state a clone size, as once, few, many or a class for expanded clones.

j_gene: TRBJ1-5; abundance: .; d_gene: .; v_gene: TRBV19; CDR3aa: CASSMWGSNQPQHF; CDR3nt: TGTGCCAGTAGTATGTGGGGGAGCAATCAGCCCCAGCATTTT
j_gene: TRBJ1-2; abundance: many; d_gene: .; v_gene: TRBV6-5; CDR3aa: CASSYSNSQGLDYGYTF; CDR3nt: TGTGCCAGCAGTTACTCGAATAGTCAGGGGCTCGACTATGGCTACACCTTC
j_gene: TRBJ2-5; abundance: .; d_gene: .; v_gene: TRBV28; CDR3aa: CASSPPPQETQYF; CDR3nt: TGTGCCAGCTCTCCCCCCCCCCAAGAGACCCAGTACTTC
j_gene: TRBJ2-1; abundance: many; d_gene: .; v_gene: TRBV6-2/TRBV6-3; CDR3aa: CASSLGGRNEQFF; CDR3nt: TGTGCCAGCAGTTTGGGGGGCCGGAATGAGCAGTTCTTC
j_gene: TRBJ2-1; abundance: .; d_gene: TRBD2; v_gene: TRBV19; CDR3aa: CASSSAAGGYNEQFF; CDR3nt: TGTGCCAGTAGCTCGGCTGCGGGGGGTTACAATGAGCAGTTCTTC
j_gene: TRBJ1-1; abundance: .; d_gene: .; v_gene: TRBV19; CDR3aa: CASGVGAEAFF; CDR3nt: TGTGCCAGTGGGGTGGGAGCTGAAGCTTTCTTT
j_gene: TRBJ1-1; abundance: .; d_gene: .; v_gene: TRBV25-1; CDR3aa: CASSETWADTEAFF; CDR3nt: TGTGCCAGCAGTGAAACCTGGGCGGACACTGAAGCTTTCTTT
j_gene: TRBJ2-7; abundance: few; d_gene: TRBD2; v_gene: TRBV4-1; CDR3aa: CASSQDRRGDDYEQYF; CDR3nt: TGCGCCAGCAGCCAAGATCGGCGGGGGGACGACTACGAGCAGTACTTC
j_gene: TRBJ2-1; abundance: .; d_gene: .; v_gene: TRBV27; CDR3aa: CASSLSTGDSKFF; CDR3nt: TGTGCCAGCAGTTTATCAACGGGGGATAGCAAGTTCTTC
j_gene: TRBJ2-7; abundance: .; d_gene: TRBD1; v_gene: TRBV23-1; CDR3aa: CASSQLQGTSLSTIYEQYF; CDR3nt: TGCGCCAGCAGTCAACTACAGGGGACGAGCCTCTCGACCATTTACGAGCAGTACTTC
j_gene: TRBJ2-2; abundance: few; d_gene: .; v_gene: TRBV12-3/TRBV12-4; CDR3aa: CASSFRGFGMGGELFF; CDR3nt: TGTGCCAGCAGTTTTCGAGGGTTTGGCATGGGCGGGGAGCTGTTTTTT
j_gene: TRBJ2-3; abundance: few; d_gene: TRBD1; v_gene: TRBV6-6; CDR3aa: CASSWTSGTGFTDTQYF; CDR3nt: TGTGCCAGCAGTTGGACGTCCGGGACAGGTTTTACAGATACGCAGTATTTT
j_gene: TRBJ2-7; abundance: .; d_gene: TRBD2; v_gene: TRBV20-1; CDR3aa: CSARDPQGLAGVLYEQYF; CDR3nt: TGCAGTGCTAGAGATCCCCAGGGACTAGCGGGGGTCCTCTACGAGCAGTACTTC
j_gene: TRBJ2-7; abundance: many; d_gene: TRBD1; v_gene: TRBV11-2; CDR3aa: CASSLDPTGQGYEQYF; CDR3nt: TGTGCCAGCAGCTTAGACCCGACGGGACAGGGCTACGAGCAGTACTTC
j_gene: TRBJ2-1; abundance: .; d_gene: TRBD2; v_gene: TRBV2; CDR3aa: CASRDRLAGFYNEQFF; CDR3nt: TGTGCCAGCAGAGACAGACTAGCGGGGTTTTACAATGAGCAGTTCTTC
j_gene: TRBJ2-2; abundance: .; d_gene: TRBD2; v_gene: TRBV27; CDR3aa: CASSPQPPFGLVWELFF; CDR3nt: TGTGCCAGCAGTCCCCAACCCCCATTCGGACTAGTTTGGGAGCTGTTTTTT
j_gene: TRBJ2-7; abundance: few; d_gene: .; v_gene: TRBV7-9; CDR3aa: CASSSPLQDHEQYF; CDR3nt: TGTGCCAGCAGCTCCCCGTTGCAAGACCACGAGCAGTACTTC
j_gene: TRBJ2-1; abundance: many; d_gene: .; v_gene: TRBV10-3; CDR3aa: CAISARQTGTYNEQFF; CDR3nt: TGTGCCATCAGTGCCAGGCAGACAGGGACTTACAATGAGCAGTTCTTC